This TCR beta chain was captured in a study of blood T cells in healthy people across ages. In the study overall: Through template switching, about one barcoded beta molecule was captured per two T cells, as measured in model experiments.

The study drew donors from healthy Caucasian individuals in Russia aged about 6 to 95. Each sample yielded at least 7 million isolated PBMCs. Using a J-beta primer mix together with a sample-barcoded 5' primer, a second PCR was run for roughly 7 to 12 cycles. MiXCR, applied by TCRdb to the 5' RACE reads, yields one record per CDR3 protein. The sample contains fewer than 650,000 distinct CDR3 sequences, roughly a quarter of which appear only once. The germline V gene encodes CDR1 DFQATT and CDR2 SNEGSKA (reference sequence). Trimming took 8 bases from V and 5 from J, leaving 12 bases between them. The CDR3 is 11 residues long. The sample was also linked to a second study, of T cells of mothers and their children. From that second work: All extracted RNA went into cDNA synthesis, about 1.6 ug per 15 ul.

This TCR derives from a boy aged 2 to 10 in good health. The rearrangement joins TRBV20-1 to TRBJ2-5; a weak D match, TRBD2 (6 bases). The sequenced sample was blood. The CDR3 sequence: CSMQEGETQYF. The CDR3, as DNA: TGCAGTATGCAGGAGGGCGAGACCCAGTACTTC.